The 23 T cell receptor beta chains below all came from one sample that was sequenced in a study of blood T cell repertoires in COVID-19. Sequenced by immunoSEQ multiplex PCR; TCRdb stores in-frame clones only, minus some. The repertoire has 95,000 to 100,000 clones, approximately 80% of them found once; the top ten carry 24%. What was sequenced was peripheral blood. The receptors shown here come from a human donor in a cohort sampled during active COVID-19.

The CDR3 DNA is TGTGCCAGCAGCTTTTCCCTTACAAATGAGCAGTTCTTC. This gives the protein CASSFSLTNEQFF. The rearrangement joins TRBV7-9 to TRBJ2-1; D call uncertain. Looked up from germline, CDR1 is SEHNR and CDR2 is FQNEAQ (reference sequence). V was shortened by 3 bases and J by 7 bases, with 10 bases between the two germline ends. CDR3 length equals 13 residues.

This chain uses TRBV18 with TRBJ2-1, with TRBD1 matching over 10 bases. CDR1 and CDR2 from the germline V gene are KGHSH and LQKENI. The V gene end was trimmed by 6 bases and the J gene end by 9 bases; junction bases not matched to a gene: 11. The CDR3 sequence is 15 residues long. CDR3 region: CASSRPGQGNLEQFF. The CDR3 nucleotides read TGTGCCAGCTCCCGACCGGGACAGGGGAATCTTGAGCAGTTCTTC.

The rearrangement joins TRBV2 to TRBJ1-1; the D is unclear. V lost 5 bases and J lost 7, with 8 bases in between. The CDR3 runs to 11 residues. Germline CDR1 reads SNHLY; CDR2 reads FYNNEI. The CDR3 DNA is TGTGCCAGCAGTCTTCACGGTGAAGCTTTCTTT. It translates to CASSLHGEAFF.

The chain links TRBV2 to TRBJ2-1; D might be TRBD2 (5 bases). The V gene lost 4 bases and the J gene lost 8 bases, with 9 bases spanning the gap. The CDR3 spans 12 residues. Germline assignment: CDR1 SNHLY and CDR2 FYNNEI. Here the CDR3 DNA reads TGTGCCAGCAGTGGAGACGGGGATGAGCAGTTCTTC. The encoded protein is CASSGDGDEQFF.

This clone was recorded a few times. This chain's CDR3 is CASSLTPGAYNEQFF. CDR3 in DNA: TGTGCCAGCAGCTTAACACCGGGGGCCTACAATGAGCAGTTCTTC. The chain combines TRBV7-3 with TRBJ2-1; D is perhaps TRBD2 (6 bases). CDR1 SGHTA and CDR2 FQGTGA come from the germline V gene. The CDR3 runs to 15 residues. V dropped 0 bases and J dropped 2 bases, with 8 bases sitting between them. Complete variable domain (other parts from reference TRBV7-3 and TRBJ2-1): GAGVSQTPSNKVTEKGKYVELRCDPISGHTALYWYRQSLGQGPEFLIYFQGTGAADDSGLPNDRFFAVRPEGSVSTLKIQRTERGDSAVYLCASSLTPGAYNEQFFGPGTRLTVL.

This clone was observed a handful of times. CDR3 sequence reads: CASRLAGPTESYNEQFF. The CDR3 bases are TGTGCCAGCCGCCTAGCGGGGCCTACTGAGTCCTACAATGAGCAGTTCTTC. This sequence joins TRBV2 and TRBJ2-1, with 9 bases fitting TRBD2. The CDR3 is 17 amino acids. Germline lookup yields CDR1 SNHLY and CDR2 FYNNEI. Unmatched junction bases numbered 12, after V lost 8 bases and J lost 1 base.

J is TRBJ2-3 and V is TRBV6-5; D is uncertain. CDR1 and CDR2 (germline): MNHEY, SVGAGI. The CDR3 runs to 13 residues. V shed 6 bases and J shed 0 bases, with 7 bases lying between them. The CDR3 loop reads CASRTGSTDTQYF. The CDR3 nucleotides read TGTGCCAGCAGAACCGGGAGCACAGATACGCAGTATTTT.

The rearrangement links TRBV6-5 to TRBJ2-5, with TRBD2 as a possible D gene (5 bases). Trimming cost V 0 bases and J 3 bases, with 14 bases left between them. The CDR3 has 16 amino acids. The germline gives CDR1 MNHEY, CDR2 SVGAGI. CDR3: CASSYSRKDGKETQYF. CDR3 in DNA: TGTGCCAGCAGTTACTCGAGAAAGGACGGGAAAGAGACCCAGTACTTC.

The chain's CDR3 is CASSSQGDYGYTF. CDR3 bases: TGTGCCAGCAGCTCCCAGGGGGACTATGGCTACACCTTC. V usage is TRBV7-2 and J usage is TRBJ1-2; 7 nucleotides match TRBD1. Germline values: CDR1 SGHTA, CDR2 FQGNSA. The CDR3 extends over 13 amino acids. V trimming: 4 bases; J trimming: 3 bases; junction bases outside the gene matches: 2.

CDR3 coding DNA: TGTGCCAGCAGTGAATCAATTCCCCATGGACAGGTCCTGAGAACTAATTCACCCCTCCACTTT. It yields the protein CASSESIPHGQVLRTNSPLHF. The chain has TRBV6-1 and TRBJ1-6; 7 bases match TRBD1. Germline V gene sequence: CDR1 MNHNS, CDR2 SASEGT. With V trimmed by 2 bases and J by 6 bases, 22 bases remained unmatched. CDR3 length: 21 amino acids.

The V gene is TRBV5-6, the J gene TRBJ1-2; D perhaps matches TRBD1 (5 bases). V lost 0 bases and J 3 bases, leaving 15 bases between the germline ends. CDR3 length: 16 amino acids. Germline values: CDR1 SGHDT, CDR2 YYEEEE. The CDR3 region has the DNA TGTGCCAGCAGCTTGGGGTTGGACACATTGTACTATGGCTACACCTTC. Amino acids: CASSLGLDTLYYGYTF.

This clone was recorded once. The sample carries other DNA sequences with the same CDR3. J is TRBJ2-1 and V is TRBV24-1; D might be TRBD1 (6 bases). The CDR3 is made up of 15 amino acids. The V and J ends lost 3 bases and 2 bases respectively, with 10 bases between them. Per germline, CDR1 KGHDR and CDR2 SFDVKD. Here the CDR3 DNA reads TGTGCCACCAGTGATCCCAGGACAGCCTACAATGAGCAGTTCTTC. Translation: CATSDPRTAYNEQFF.

For the CDR3, the DNA is TGTGCCAGTAGCGAAATGCACGGGACAGGGGCCTACGAGCAGTACTTC. Amino acid sequence: CASSEMHGTGAYEQYF. This chain joins TRBV19 and TRBJ2-7; TRBD1 matches at 10 bases. Germline CDR1 LNHDA, CDR2 SQIVND (reference sequence). V shed 6 bases and J 2 bases; nucleotides not matched to a gene: 10. This CDR3 contains 16 residues.

The V gene is TRBV5-1, the J gene TRBJ2-2; D is possibly TRBD2 (6 bases). Germline V gene sequence: CDR1 SGHRS, CDR2 YFSETQ. V was pared by 0 bases and J by 2 bases, with 11 bases between. The CDR3 spans 16 residues. In DNA, the CDR3 is TGCGCCAGCAGCTTGGACGGGACTGTTAACACCGGGGAGCTGTTTTTT. Amino acids: CASSLDGTVNTGELFF.

V and J are TRBV6-1 and TRBJ2-4, with a tentative D call TRBD1 (5 bases). The CDR3 loop spans 18 amino acids. Per germline, CDR1 MNHNS and CDR2 SASEGT. V was trimmed by 0 bases and J by 0 bases, leaving 15 bases between them. The CDR3: CASSEALRRVLAKNIQYF. The CDR3 DNA reads as TGTGCCAGCAGTGAAGCGCTTCGCAGGGTACTAGCCAAAAACATTCAGTACTTC.

Concerning this clone: At one end the junction does not follow the germline gene, possibly because of a read error. The chain links TRBV7-7 to TRBJ1-6; possible D gene TRBD1, 5 bases. Germline V lookup: CDR1 SSHAT, CDR2 FNYEAQ (reference sequence). The CDR3 has 13 amino acids. CDR3 in DNA: TGTGCTAGCAGCCAACAGGTTAATTCACCCCTCCACTTT. It translates to CASSQQVNSPLHF.

V is TRBV24-1 and J is TRBJ2-1; 8 nucleotides match TRBD2. V dropped 2 bases and J dropped 10; count of bases not matched to a gene: 3. CDR1 and CDR2 from the germline V gene are KGHDR and SFDVKD. This CDR3 has 13 residues. The DNA of the CDR3 is TGTGCCACCAGTGATTATAGCGGGAAGGAGCAGTTCTTC. Residues: CATSDYSGKEQFF.

V gene TRBV2 combines with J gene TRBJ2-1, with D unclear. This CDR3 has 11 residues. V dropped 6 bases and J dropped 15 bases, with 15 bases sitting between them. Germline V gene sequence: CDR1 SNHLY, CDR2 FYNNEI. The CDR3 here is CASRAFRDWFF. CDR3 nucleotide sequence: TGTGCCAGCAGGGCATTTCGTGATTGGTTCTTC.

In this sample, this clone turned up once. The chain is built from TRBV6-5 and TRBJ1-2; 8 bases are a match to TRBD1. Trimming at V came to 5 bases and at J to 1 base, leaving 6 bases not matched to a gene. Germline CDR1 reads MNHEY; CDR2 reads SVGAGI. The CDR3 is 15 amino acids. The CDR3 nucleotides are TGTGCCAGCAGTCCCTTGGACAGGGTTAACTATGGCTACACCTTC. Translation gives CASSPLDRVNYGYTF.

This chain uses TRBV19 with TRBJ1-1, with a possible D match to TRBD1 (5 bases). The length of the CDR3 is 13 residues. V lost 5 bases and J lost 0, with 7 bases in between. CDR1 and CDR2 (germline): LNHDA, SQIVND (reference sequence). In nucleotides, the CDR3 is TGTGCCAGTAGTGACAGATTGAACACTGAAGCTTTCTTT. Translated: CASSDRLNTEAFF. Drawing the rest from reference TRBV19 and TRBJ1-1, the complete variable domain is DGGITQSPKYLFRKEGQNVTLSCEQNLNHDAMYWYRQDPGQGLRLIYYSQIVNDFQKGDIAEGYSVSREKKESFPLTVTSAQKNPTAFYLCASSDRLNTEAFFGQGTRLTVV.

The chain carries TRBV27 and TRBJ1-4; perhaps TRBD1 as D (6 bases). Germline V gene lookup returns CDR1 MNHEY and CDR2 SMNVEV (reference sequence). The V end was cut by 5 bases, the J end by 0 bases, with 16 bases between. CDR3 length: 17 residues. In DNA form, the CDR3 reads TGTGCCAGCAGTCTTCGCCGACAGGCAGCAACTAATGAAAAACTGTTTTTT. Protein sequence: CASSLRRQAATNEKLFF.

The chain uses TRBV5-1 and TRBJ2-1, with D maybe TRBD2 (6 bases). The CDR3 is made up of 13 amino acids. Trimming cost V 3 bases and J 7 bases, with 11 bases left between them. Per germline, CDR1 SGHRS and CDR2 YFSETQ. CDR3 in DNA: TGCGCCAGCAGCTACGGAGGGATGAATGAGCAGTTCTTC. This translates into CASSYGGMNEQFF.

As DNA, the CDR3 is TGTGCCAGCTCACCACAGAGGCAGGGATCGGGGGGGAACATTCAGTACTTC. Protein: CASSPQRQGSGGNIQYF. This chain joins TRBV18 and TRBJ2-4, with 8 bases that match TRBD2. Germline V gives CDR1 KGHSH, CDR2 LQKENI. The CDR3 extends over 17 amino acids. V dropped 1 base and J dropped 7; count of bases not matched to a gene: 12.